This T cell receptor beta chain was captured in a study of cytomegalovirus exposure and HLA in healthy donors (dated by TCRdb to about 2017). Concerning the study at large: According to an earlier analysis of 587 of the donors, about 180 million T cells yielded 120 million or so unique TCR beta sequences and approximately 280 Gb of sequence data. Roughly 300 gigabases of sequencing data and 91 million or so unique TCR sequences made up an early release that covered some 640 HLA-typed donors. The genetic ancestry cluster associated with self-reported Caucasian donors included approximately 85% of the 398 genotyped donors. The aim of the study was to test whether cataloging public T cell receptors could identify signatures of past pathogen exposure. The study used immunosequencing to profile the T cell repertoires of more than 650 subjects and linked those repertoires to cytomegalovirus serostatus. Along with the roughly 670-subject first cohort, a separate validation cohort of 120 different subjects was used. To predict cytomegalovirus infection status, the study combined high-throughput TCR immunosequencing, statistical association of individual TCRs with disease status, and machine learning. A later analysis re-examined previously published TCR beta repertoires from more than 650 donors and added high-resolution HLA genotyping to investigate patterns of TCR occurrence. Rather than using new phenotypic data, the later analysis identified candidate immune exposures from TCR beta sequences and from how often those sequences occurred across donors. In an earlier analysis of a few hundred of the donors, high-throughput TCR beta sequencing was used to judge whether each TCR beta V gene segment behaved as functional or pseudogenic. Alongside the repertoire data, information on donor age, sex, ethnicity and CMV serostatus was compiled. In a later genetic analysis, genome-wide SNP genotypes for about 65% of the roughly 700 donors were used, and that subset was treated as a discovery cohort. Every discovery cohort repertoire had been produced on one sequencing platform. Both class I and class II loci were covered by HLA typing, at four-digit resolution. Typing coverage varied by locus: about 620-630 donors for A, B, C, DRB1 and DQB1; roughly 560 for DQA1; more than 600 for DPA1; 450 to 480 for DPB1. Four to six DR-DQ haplotypes were handled as single units for association and clustering, since linkage in the cohort was strong. Across some 400 genotyped donors of the cohort, an average of about 240,000 unique TCR beta nucleotide sequences per donor were sequenced, and around 20% of those sequences were non-productive.

Overall results and qualifications from the work: In a later analysis, around 17,000 TCR beta sequences were associated with specific HLA alleles at a false discovery rate of 0.05. According to a later genetic analysis, donors in an Asian-associated ancestry cluster had fewer N-insertions in productive TCRs than the roughly 700-donor mean. Most TCR sequences were observed very rarely across donors, whereas some public TCRs were present in many individuals. In a later genetic analysis, a missense DCLRE1C variant was associated with V-gene and J-gene trimming of TCR beta chains, and the association was replicated in an independent cohort. Because counts were too low, approximately 18 rarely observed V segments, including chromosome 9 orphons, were excluded from the earlier analysis of under 650 of the donors. According to a later analysis, parvovirus B19, influenza, CMV and Epstein-Barr virus appeared linked to several top co-occurrence clusters. Presence/absence analyses assumed roughly uniform sequencing depth across donors, an assumption that may not hold. A further reported finding was that TCR beta sequences accurately predicted the HLA-A and HLA-B alleles for most subjects in the first cohort. The authors suggested that the approach could potentially be extended to other disease states and immunological phenotypes. Most CMV-associated TCR beta chains appeared to be HLA-restricted in a later analysis, and the HLA associations seemed to be driven largely by CMV exposure. The 87-base-pair reads could not distinguish some IMGT-functional V segments, including TRBV6-2 and TRBV6-3, so those segments were excluded. CMV serostatus was the only immune exposure information available for the cohort. In a later analysis, HLA-associated TCR beta chains showed more clonal expansion and lower generation probabilities than non-associated chains that were equally common. Only TCR beta chains were sequenced in this cohort, and the absence of alpha or paired-chain data limited detectable features. The sequencing pipeline was judged likely to have produced a cluster of highly shared sequence variants as a technical artifact. Correlated functional status among segregating V segments might be attributable to linkage disequilibrium, but an unknown experimental factor could not be ruled out. A total of around 150 TCR beta chains were listed by the study as associated with cytomegalovirus. Broadly in line with IMGT annotations, most TCR beta V segments showed up in productive rearrangements about 90% or about 30% of the time in an earlier analysis of several hundred of the donors. Strong co-occurrence of HLA alleles, especially DR and DQ, made assigning TCR associations to individual alleles difficult. A later analysis found that TCR association rates varied across HLA loci, with DRB1 alleles showing the most associated TCRs and HLA-C alleles the fewest. A few of the identified cytomegalovirus-associated TCR beta chains were confirmed in vitro to be specific for cytomegalovirus antigens. Because some donors lacked HLA typing at each locus, the association tests relied only on the typed subset. The classifier was reported to diagnose cytomegalovirus status with high specificity and sensitivity in both the original cohort and the validation cohort.

With regard to this clone: Its antigen is still unknown. No clone much larger than this one lies a single base away; base qualities are absent.

Library preparation employed the immunoSEQ multiplex PCR assay. A mixture of 60 forward primers for TCR Vbeta segments and 13 reverse primers for TCR Jbeta segments was used in the multiplex PCR. Amplification of the CDR3 region of rearranged TCR beta genes was performed with a multiplex PCR assay on genomic DNA. Amplified TCR beta libraries were sequenced as 87-base-pair reads on the Illumina HiSeq System. The published analysis was carried out like this. In a later analysis, tens of millions of unique TCR beta chains were counted across the 650 to 700 repertoires, and roughly 10 million of these chains were shared by at least two donors. Raw reads were error-corrected and collapsed into unique sequences with a nearest-neighbor algorithm that merged closely related sequences to remove PCR and sequencing errors. V, D and J gene segments were assigned by aligning CDR3 sequences to IMGT reference sequences. Each retained sequence needed at least a six-nucleotide match to both a V gene segment and a J gene segment. A rearrangement was called productive if the CDR3 had no stop codons and remained in frame with V and J, and every other rearrangement was called non-productive. CDR3 was defined by IMGT convention, running from the second conserved V-encoded cysteine to the conserved J-encoded phenylalanine. The earlier analysis of about 640 of the donors excluded any sequence lacking an unambiguous match to a single V gene segment. An earlier analysis of fewer than 650 of the donors classified V segments as functional when productive rearrangements were above 56.7% and as segregating when the standard deviation between donors was above 5%. A statistical classification framework was built to diagnose cytomegalovirus status from the catalog of TCR beta chain sequences. In a later analysis, V and J genes were assigned by comparing TCR nucleotide sequences against IMGT/GENE-DB human TR gene sequences. In a later analysis, CDR3 sequences and most-parsimonious VDJ recombination scenarios were assigned using the TCRdist pipeline. A later analysis defined each TCR beta chain by its CDR3 amino acid sequence plus V-gene family, and excluded reads lacking a unique V-gene family. A later analysis removed 500 to 650 highly shared, low-generation-probability nucleotide sequences to deal with suspected cross-contamination and a sequencing artifact. In a later analysis, a clonal expansion index was calculated for each public chain from normalized within-repertoire ranks of inferred template counts. A later analysis computed generation probabilities with a VDJ recombination model fitted to out-of-frame rearrangements, and checked the results against IGoR. Hypergeometric tests were used in a later analysis to score TCR-TCR, TCR-HLA and TCR-CMV co-occurrence, with a repertoire-size bias correction applied to the TCR pairs. A later analysis estimated false discovery rates by permuting HLA or CMV assignments 20 times. In a later analysis, co-occurring TCRs were grouped with DBSCAN, and TCRdist sequence similarity was added when clustering was performed within HLA-allele-positive subsets. Co-occurrence clustering excluded repertoires with fewer than 30,000 or more than 120,000 public chains, plus five with anomalous nucleotide sharing. Entries here come from immuneACCESS through TCRdb and include only in-frame sequences with V and J called. Some clones fail to appear in such tables; in the studies checked, an unresolved V gene covers under half of the shortfall, and the cause of the remainder is unknown. V, J and clone size derive from that table, while D and trimming were established from the DNA sequence. This sample lists 95,000 to 100,000 clones; over 80% were detected once. Under 4.5% of the sample is in the top ten clones.

The cohort consisted of 600 to 700 healthy bone marrow donors. At the time of sampling, all cohort members were nominally healthy, though unrecorded immune exposures were likely present. The donor was CMV seropositive and belonged to the group of 250 to 350 seropositive cohort members. A peripheral blood sample was provided by each donor, and peripheral blood mononuclear cells were used for TCR beta sequencing. Genomic DNA extraction from the blood cell samples was performed with the Qiagen DNeasy Blood Extraction Kit. Its CDR3 holds 15 amino acids, cysteine through phenylalanine. Left in the record is the CDR3 DNA by itself, 45 bases read in frame from the first base. Clipping removes 2 bases from V and 4 bases from J, with 4 as the unmatched junction base count. The germline V gene (reference sequence) gives CDR1 as MNHEY and CDR2 as SMNVEV.

The sample comprised PBMCs. The receptor chain draws on TRBV27 and TRBJ2-1; 8 nucleotides in the junction match TRBD1. The TCR originated in a female donor in good health and CMV-seropositive. The DNA reads TGTGCCAGCAGTTTAGGTCAGGGGGCATACAATGAGCAGTTCTTC. This codes for CASSLGQGAYNEQFF.